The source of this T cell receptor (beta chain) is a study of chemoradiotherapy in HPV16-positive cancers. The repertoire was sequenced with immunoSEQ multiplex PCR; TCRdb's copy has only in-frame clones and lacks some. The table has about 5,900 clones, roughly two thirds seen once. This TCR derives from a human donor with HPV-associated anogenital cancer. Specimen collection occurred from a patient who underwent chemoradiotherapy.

CDR3 residues: CASTIQGNQPQHF. In nucleotides, the CDR3 is TGTGCCAGCACGATACAGGGGAATCAGCCCCAGCATTTT. The genes are TRBV28 and TRBJ1-5, with 7 bases lining up with TRBD1. The CDR3 loop spans 13 amino acids. Germline V gene data show CDR1 as MDHEN and CDR2 as SYDVKM. V shed 7 bases, J shed 4 bases, and the junction held 4 bases outside the gene matches.